One sample yielded the 31 T cell receptor beta chains listed below, sequenced in a study of T cells in Graves' hyperthyroidism and ophthalmopathy (dated by TCRdb to the late 2010s). The library was built by means of multiplex PCR. The data were produced on an Illumina HiSeq 2000. TCR beta CDR3 regions were amplified from RNA transcripts. The first round of RT-PCR for the TCR CDR3 was performed with the HTBI primer set and the Qiagen OneStep RT-PCR kit. TCRdb reworked the public reads: Q25 trimming with fastp, MiXCR clone assembly, productive beta chains retained. Under each unique CDR3 protein, matching rows form one entry showing the most common genes and DNA. The sample table lists about 520,000 distinct CDR3 sequences, approximately 25% of them with a count of one. The ten largest clones capture 11% of the sample. The sample comprised blood. Receptor source: a woman aged 25 to 39 with Graves' ophthalmopathy.

This clonotype appeared many times. The chain employs TRBV6-5 and TRBJ1-1; tentative D call: TRBD1 (5 bases). This CDR3 region has 17 residues. V shed 2 bases and J shed 1 base, with 17 bases lying between them. Germline CDR1 and CDR2: MNHEY and SVGAGI. CDR3 region: CASSYTQGTGGNTEAFF. The DNA for the CDR3 is TGTGCCAGCAGTTACACCCAAGGGACGGGGGGGAACACTGAAGCTTTCTTT.

This clonotype was detected ten times or more. Here the CDR3 reads CASSEADTGQDTF. Here the CDR3 DNA reads TGTGCCAGCAGTGAAGCAGATACAGGGCAAGACACCTTC. The chain is built from TRBV2 and TRBJ1-2; a weak D match, TRBD1 (6 bases). The V gene's germline CDR1 is SNHLY and CDR2 FYNNEI. Trimming removed 0 bases from V and 12 bases from J, with 14 bases in between. The CDR3 is 13 amino acids.

This clonotype was detected ten times or more. The rearrangement links TRBV7-9 to TRBJ1-1; D remains unclear. V lost 1 base to trimming and J lost 2 bases, with 8 bases between them. CDR1 is SEHNR, CDR2 FQNEAQ, per germline (reference sequence). The CDR3 is 14 residues long. The CDR3 sequence is CASSLGEFNTEAFF. The CDR3 DNA reads as TGTGCCAGCAGCTTAGGGGAGTTCAACACTGAAGCTTTCTTT.

This rearrangement joins TRBV10-3 to TRBJ2-5, with a weak D call TRBD2 (5 bases). Trimming removed 2 bases from V and 5 bases from J, with 9 bases in between. The CDR3 runs 13 residues. Germline V gene sequence: CDR1 ENHRY, CDR2 SYGVKD. The CDR3 region is CAISEVGDETQYF. The CDR3 nucleotides are TGTGCCATCAGTGAGGTGGGAGACGAGACCCAGTACTTC.

This clonotype has ten or more counts. V gene TRBV11-2 combines with J gene TRBJ2-7, with no clear D. This CDR3 spans 13 amino acids. Trimming left V 8 bases short and J 0 bases short, with 11 bases between. Germline loops: CDR1 SGHAT, CDR2 FQNNGV. CDR3 sequence (DNA): TGTGCCAGCGAGGTGACGGCCTCCTACGAGCAGTACTTC. Translating it yields CASEVTASYEQYF.

This clonotype was seen only a few times. This chain connects TRBV12-5 to TRBJ1-5; D not certain. Germline V CDR1 and CDR2: LGHNT, FRNRAP. Between the trimmed V and J ends, which lost 5 bases and 3 bases, there was a span of 8 bases. This CDR3 has 13 residues. The DNA of the CDR3 is TGTGCTAGTGGTGGACGGATCAATCAGCCCCAGCATTTT. This translates into CASGGRINQPQHF.

This clonotype showed up many times. The V and J genes are TRBV6-5 and TRBJ1-5, with D uncertain. CDR1 is MNHEY, CDR2 SVGAGI, per germline. The CDR3 is made up of 14 amino acids. Deletions cut 0 bases from V and 7 bases from J, with 10 bases between. The CDR3 DNA sequence: TGTGCCAGCAGTTACTCGCTCGGCAGACAGCCCCAGCATTTT. As protein: CASSYSLGRQPQHF.

With respect to this clonotype: This may be a read error, as it is one base from a much larger clone. This chain uses TRBV19 with TRBJ2-5; D perhaps matches TRBD1 (7 bases). The CDR3 extends over 16 amino acids. Per germline, CDR1 LNHDA and CDR2 SQIVND (reference sequence). Here the CDR3 reads CTSIGQGGVGPETQYF. The CDR3, as DNA: TGTACCAGTATTGGGCAGGGGGGCGTCGGGCCAGAGACCCAGTACTTC.

This clonotype was observed many times. The genes are TRBV2 and TRBJ1-5, with a tentative D call TRBD1 (5 bases). Germline lookup yields CDR1 SNHLY and CDR2 FYNNEI. V was pared by 9 bases and J by 3 bases, with 15 bases between. The CDR3 has 14 residues. The CDR3 here is CASIRDGLNQPQHF. CDR3 nucleotides: TGTGCCAGTATCCGGGACGGTCTCAATCAGCCCCAGCATTTT. Drawing the rest from reference TRBV2 and TRBJ1-5, the complete variable domain is EPEVTQTPSHQVTQMGQEVILRCVPISNHLYFYWYRQILGQKVEFLVSFYNNEISEKSEIFDDQFSVERPDGSNFTLKIRSTKLEDSAMYFCASIRDGLNQPQHFGDGTRLSIL.

This clonotype was counted a few times. V is TRBV5-6 and J is TRBJ1-2; 12 nucleotides match TRBD1. Trimming removed 0 bases from V and 6 bases from J; junction bases left unmatched: 12. Germline CDR1 is SGHDT and CDR2 is YYEEEE. The CDR3 runs 18 residues. CDR3 DNA: TGTGCCAGCAGCTTGGGTCGTAGCGGGACAGGGGGCAGGAATGGCTACACCTTC. As protein: CASSLGRSGTGGRNGYTF. Full variable domain (outside the CDR3, taken from reference TRBV5-6 and TRBJ1-2): DAGVTQSPTHLIKTRGQQVTLRCSPKSGHDTVSWYQQALGQGPQFIFQYYEEEERQRGNFPDRFSGHQFPNYSSELNVNALLLGDSALYLCASSLGRSGTGGRNGYTFGSGTRLTVV.

This clonotype came up many times. The chain recombines TRBV7-3 with TRBJ1-1, with 7 positions matching TRBD1. V dropped 5 bases and J dropped 3; count of bases not matched to a gene: 3. The CDR3 contains 13 residues. Germline V CDR1 and CDR2: SGHTA, FQGTGA. The CDR3 DNA reads as TGTGCCAGCAGCCGGGGACAGTACACTGAAGCTTTCTTT. Translation gives CASSRGQYTEAFF.

This clonotype was counted ten times or more. The chain carries TRBV19 and TRBJ2-7, with 9 bases fitting TRBD1. This CDR3 region has 14 residues. Germline-derived CDR1 and CDR2 are LNHDA and SQIVND (reference sequence). J was trimmed by 0 bases and V by 9 bases; bases with no gene match: 6. In DNA, the CDR3 is TGTGCCAGCCAACGGACAGGGGCCTCCTACGAGCAGTACTTC. Its protein is CASQRTGASYEQYF.

The V and J genes are TRBV9 and TRBJ2-6, with unresolved D. The CDR3 covers 14 residues. CDR1 and CDR2 (germline): SGDLS, YYNGEE. The V end was cut by 2 bases, the J end by 3 bases, with 6 bases between. CDR3 DNA sequence: TGTGCCAGCAGCGTGTACGATGGGGCCAACGTCCTGACTTTC. It translates to CASSVYDGANVLTF.

The rearrangement links TRBV29-1 to TRBJ2-7; possibly TRBD2 for D (5 bases). Germline values: CDR1 SQVTM, CDR2 ANQGSEA. CDR3 length: 13 residues. V lost 6 bases and J 2 bases, leaving 14 bases between the germline ends. CDR3 residues: CSVKDGKTYEQYF. The CDR3 bases are TGCAGCGTGAAGGACGGGAAGACCTACGAGCAGTACTTC.

This clonotype appeared many times. The genes are TRBV9 and TRBJ1-3; D remains ambiguous. Germline CDR1 SGDLS, CDR2 YYNGEE. The V and J ends lost 0 bases and 2 bases respectively, with 9 bases between them. This CDR3 has 15 amino acids. The CDR3 region has the DNA TGTGCCAGCAGCGTAGAAGGGTCAACTGGAAACACCATATATTTT. Translation: CASSVEGSTGNTIYF. Full variable domain (rest looked up from reference TRBV9 and TRBJ1-3): DSGVTQTPKHLITATGQRVTLRCSPRSGDLSVYWYQQSLDQGLQFLIQYYNGEERAKGNILERFSAQQFPDLHSELNLSSLELGDSALYFCASSVEGSTGNTIYFGEGSWLTVV.

This clonotype was detected many times. V is TRBV27 and J is TRBJ1-1; TRBD1 might be the D (5 bases). This CDR3 is 15 amino acids long. Germline V gene lookup returns CDR1 MNHEY and CDR2 SMNVEV (reference sequence). Trimming pared 6 bases from V and 3 bases from J, leaving 17 bases between. CDR3 sequence: CASSSPSEGHTEAFF. As DNA, the CDR3 is TGTGCCAGCAGCAGCCCGTCGGAGGGACACACTGAAGCTTTCTTT.

J is TRBJ1-2 and V is TRBV2, with unresolved D. Trimming shortened V by 8 bases and J by 4 bases, and 11 bases separated the two germline ends. The germline CDR1 and CDR2 sequences are SNHLY and FYNNEI. CDR3 length: 12 amino acids. Here the CDR3 DNA reads TGTGCCAGCGTGGAACAGAGCTATGGCTACACCTTC. It is translated as CASVEQSYGYTF.

The gene calls are TRBV18 and TRBJ2-7; 7 bases are a match to TRBD2. The germline CDR1 and CDR2 sequences are KGHSH and LQKENI. With V trimmed by 3 bases and J by 6 bases, 8 bases remained unmatched. This CDR3 spans 14 amino acids. The CDR3 region has the DNA TGTGCCAGCTCACCGGGGCGGGAGTCAAGCGAGCAGTACTTC. This encodes CASSPGRESSEQYF.

This clonotype was detected many times. The rearrangement joins TRBV12-3 or TRBV12-4 to TRBJ1-1; TRBD1 agrees at 7 bases. V lost 5 bases to trimming and J lost 6 bases; unmatched junction nucleotides: 9. The CDR3 loop spans 14 amino acids. This CDR3 reads CASSVRDSRAEAFF. For the CDR3, the DNA is TGTGCCAGCAGTGTTCGGGACAGTCGCGCTGAAGCTTTCTTT.

Only a few counts were recorded for this clonotype. The rearrangement uses TRBV7-2 and TRBJ2-5; D is undetermined. The CDR3 spans 13 residues. In germline, CDR1 is SGHTA, CDR2 FQGNSA. Deletions cut 3 bases from V and 4 bases from J, with 9 bases between. In DNA form, the CDR3 reads TGTGCCAGCAGCTTTTATCCCCGAGAGACCCAGTACTTC. The encoded protein is CASSFYPRETQYF.

This clonotype was detected many times. The rearrangement uses TRBV20-1 and TRBJ2-7, with a possible D match to TRBD1 (5 bases). The CDR3 is made up of 12 amino acids. Germline values: CDR1 DFQATT, CDR2 SNEGSKA (reference sequence). Trimming took off 3 bases at V and 0 bases at J, with 6 bases between the two ends. CDR3 sequence reads: CSASDSSYEQYF. The CDR3, as DNA: TGCAGTGCTAGTGACAGCTCCTACGAGCAGTACTTC.

This clonotype appeared many times. The V gene is TRBV20-1, the J gene TRBJ1-1; TRBD1 might be the D (6 bases). V lost 5 bases, J lost 6 bases, and 25 bases lay in between. Germline V gene lookup returns CDR1 DFQATT and CDR2 SNEGSKA (reference sequence). The CDR3 is 16 amino acids. CDR3: CSASQYVLTGIPEAFF. Written as DNA, the CDR3 is TGCAGTGCTTCTCAATACGTTCTAACAGGGATCCCTGAAGCTTTCTTT.

Comment on this clonotype: This is likely a read error, given that the CDR3 carries no conserved phenylalanine or tryptophan at its end. The V and J genes are TRBV4-3 and TRBJ2-5; 9 bases agree with TRBD2. V was clipped by 4 bases and J by 4 bases; unmatched bases: 7. CDR3 length: 15 residues. CDR1 is LGHNA and CDR2 is YSLEER in the germline V gene. The CDR3 reads CASSRKTSGGETQYL. The CDR3 region has the DNA TGCGCCAGCAGCCGCAAGACTAGCGGAGGAGAGACCCAGTACCTC.

The CDR3 sequence is CASSLGGGTSNQPQHF. The DNA for the CDR3 is TGTGCCAGCAGCTTGGGAGGGGGCACTAGCAATCAGCCCCAGCATTTT. The V call is TRBV11-2, the J call TRBJ1-5; 7 nucleotides line up with TRBD1. The CDR3 covers 16 residues. The J segment lost 0 bases and the V segment lost 3 bases, leaving 5 bases of the junction unmatched. Germline lookup yields CDR1 SGHAT and CDR2 FQNNGV.

This clonotype was observed many times. J is TRBJ2-7 and V is TRBV29-1; D ambiguous. The germline V gene encodes CDR1 SQVTM and CDR2 ANQGSEA. This CDR3 comprises 11 residues. V was shortened by 4 bases and J by 1 base, with 5 bases between the two germline ends. Here the CDR3 reads CSVVASYEQYF. The CDR3 region has the DNA TGCAGCGTTGTGGCGTCCTACGAGCAGTACTTC.

This clonotype was observed a few times. V is TRBV20-1 and J is TRBJ2-3; 8 bases match TRBD2. The CDR3 covers 16 residues. V trimming: 0 bases; J trimming: 5 bases; junction bases outside the gene matches: 10. CDR1 DFQATT and CDR2 SNEGSKA come from the germline V gene (reference sequence). CDR3 sequence: CSARDHQRGIGDTQYF. CDR3 DNA sequence: TGCAGTGCTAGAGATCATCAGCGGGGGATAGGAGATACGCAGTATTTT.

CDR3 in DNA: TGTGCCAGCAGTTTACCCCCTGGAGGGGGCAGCGTATCTGGCTACACCTTC. Translation gives CASSLPPGGGSVSGYTF. The chain carries TRBV28 and TRBJ1-2; 7 positions agree with TRBD1. The CDR3 loop spans 17 amino acids. V was clipped by 2 bases and J by 7 bases; unmatched bases: 16. Per the germline V gene, CDR1 is MDHEN and CDR2 is SYDVKM.

This clonotype was observed a single time. The DNA of the CDR3 is TGCAGTGCTATGGCTAGCGATACCGGGGAGCTGTTTTTT. This codes for CSAMASDTGELFF. The chain combines TRBV20-1 with TRBJ2-2, with D possibly matching TRBD2 (6 bases). Germline V CDR1 and CDR2: DFQATT, SNEGSKA (reference sequence). This CDR3 is 13 amino acids long. V gave up 4 bases and J gave up 5 bases, with 11 bases separating them.

CDR3 in DNA: TGTGCCAGCAGTTATGGGATCTCAAGGAGGAACACTGAAGCTTTCTTT. Translating gives CASSYGISRRNTEAFF. The J gene is TRBJ1-1, the V gene TRBV6-5; D is undetermined. Trimming stripped 3 bases from V and 1 base from J, with 15 bases between. This CDR3 has 16 residues. Germline-derived CDR1 and CDR2 are MNHEY and SVGAGI.

This clonotype has ten or more counts. The chain recombines TRBV12-3 or TRBV12-4 with TRBJ2-7, with D uncertain. The length of the CDR3 is 14 residues. V gave up 2 bases and J gave up 0 bases, with 8 bases separating them. The CDR3 sequence: CASSLFQDSYEQYF. The CDR3, as DNA: TGTGCCAGCAGTTTATTCCAGGACTCCTACGAGCAGTACTTC.

This clonotype was seen more than once but under ten times. This chain connects TRBV10-3 to TRBJ2-7, with 11 bases fitting TRBD2. There are 15 residues in the CDR3. The junction had 12 bases not matched to a gene; V was cut back by 10 bases and J by 4 bases. Germline V lookup: CDR1 ENHRY, CDR2 SYGVKD. The CDR3 is CASRESLAGVYEQYF. For the CDR3, the DNA is TGTGCCAGCAGGGAGTCACTAGCGGGAGTTTACGAGCAGTACTTC.